A single sample gave rise to the 24 T cell receptor beta chains below, sequenced in a study of blood T cell repertoires in COVID-19. Clones were sequenced by immunoSEQ multiplex PCR, and TCRdb holds only the in-frame ones, with some missing. The sample lists some 350,000 clones, roughly 84% occurring once. Sequencing input: PBMCs or T cells enriched from blood (not recorded which). These receptors were taken from a woman aged 25 to 39 who had recovered from COVID-19.

This chain joins TRBV7-6 and TRBJ2-7, with TRBD2 matching 11 bases. The CDR3 spans 15 residues. Trimming at V came to 4 bases and at J to 4 bases, leaving 6 bases not matched to a gene. Germline V gene lookup returns CDR1 SGHVS and CDR2 FNYEAQ. CDR3 protein: CASSSLAGDSYEQYF. CDR3 coding DNA: TGTGCCAGCAGCTCACTAGCGGGAGATAGTTACGAGCAGTACTTC.

This rearrangement joins TRBV28 to TRBJ1-5; TRBD1 matches 9 bases. Unmatched junction bases numbered 5, after V lost 6 bases and J lost 2 bases. Germline CDR1 MDHEN, CDR2 SYDVKM. The CDR3 contains 15 residues. DNA of the CDR3: TGTGCCAGCAGGCCGACAGGGGGGGGCAATCAGCCCCAGCATTTT. It encodes CASRPTGGGNQPQHF.

The chain recombines TRBV19 with TRBJ2-1, with 11 bases aligning to TRBD2. The CDR3 is made up of 15 amino acids. The junction had 2 bases not matched to a gene; V was cut back by 5 bases and J by 2 bases. The germline CDR1 and CDR2 sequences are LNHDA and SQIVND (reference sequence). The CDR3 loop reads CASSQTSGTYNEQFF. The CDR3, as DNA: TGTGCCAGTAGTCAGACTAGCGGGACCTACAATGAGCAGTTCTTC.

The chain uses TRBV7-8 and TRBJ1-3; 8 nucleotides match TRBD1. The CDR3 length is 15 residues. Germline V gene data show CDR1 as SGHVS and CDR2 as FQNEAQ. The V and J ends lost 5 bases and 2 bases, in that order; junction bases with no gene match: 5. CDR3 nucleotide sequence: TGTGCCAGCAGCCAGGACAGGGTAGCTGGAAACACCATATATTTT. It translates to CASSQDRVAGNTIYF.

The chain joins TRBV19 to TRBJ1-5; 10 bases line up with TRBD1. V dropped 4 bases and J dropped 7; count of bases not matched to a gene: 7. This CDR3 is built from 15 residues. Germline CDR1 is LNHDA and CDR2 is SQIVND (reference sequence). This CDR3 is CASSTWGTGVQPQHF. Here the CDR3 DNA reads TGTGCCAGTAGTACTTGGGGGACAGGGGTACAGCCCCAGCATTTT.

CDR3 residues: CASSPGEGQGKAFF. The CDR3 nucleotides are TGTGCCAGCAGCCCAGGAGAAGGACAGGGGAAAGCTTTCTTT. The chain couples TRBV7-9 to TRBJ1-1; TRBD1 matches at 9 bases. The CDR3 length is 14 residues. CDR1 is SEHNR and CDR2 is FQNEAQ in the germline V gene (reference sequence). The V segment lost 5 bases and the J segment 9 bases; nucleotides outside the gene matches: 10.

This chain connects TRBV5-1 to TRBJ2-1, with 7 bases that match TRBD2. The germline CDR1 and CDR2 sequences are SGHRS and YFSETQ. Trimming removed 5 bases from V and 0 bases from J; junction bases left unmatched: 5. The CDR3 length is 15 residues. The chain's CDR3 is CASRLAFSSYNEQFF. In DNA, the CDR3 is TGCGCCAGCAGACTAGCGTTTAGCTCCTACAATGAGCAGTTCTTC.

This rearrangement joins TRBV4-2 to TRBJ1-1; 8 bases map to TRBD1. J lost 6 bases, V lost 0 bases, and 9 bases had no gene match. The CDR3 runs 16 residues. CDR1 and CDR2 (germline): LGHNA, YNFKEQ. CDR3 DNA: TGTGCCAGCAGCCAAGATCAGGTTCAGGGGGCAGCTGAAGCTTTCTTT. The encoded protein is CASSQDQVQGAAEAFF.

The chain has TRBV19 and TRBJ1-2; 7 bases align to TRBD1. This CDR3 has 11 residues. Germline CDR1 and CDR2: LNHDA and SQIVND (reference sequence). With V trimmed by 7 bases and J by 10 bases, 6 bases remained unmatched. CDR3 region: CASNLGQDYTF. The CDR3 DNA follows: TGTGCCAGTAACTTAGGACAGGACTACACCTTC.

The J gene is TRBJ2-7, the V gene TRBV28; 7 positions agree with TRBD1. Germline V gene sequence: CDR1 MDHEN, CDR2 SYDVKM. V was pared by 2 bases and J by 3 bases, with 7 bases of the junction left unmatched. CDR3 size: 15 residues. CDR3 loop: CASSLMAGGFYEQYF. CDR3 bases: TGTGCCAGCAGTTTAATGGCAGGGGGTTTCTACGAGCAGTACTTC.

The V call is TRBV5-1, the J call TRBJ2-7, with 8 nucleotides matching TRBD1. The trim removed 4 bases at V and 0 bases at J, leaving 6 bases unmatched. Germline CDR1 SGHRS, CDR2 YFSETQ. This CDR3 is built from 15 residues. The CDR3 nucleotides read TGCGCCAGCAGCCCAAGCACAGGGGGCTCCTACGAGCAGTACTTC. Its protein is CASSPSTGGSYEQYF.

The CDR3 bases are TGTGCCAGCAAAAGAAGGGACATTGACGAGCAGTACTTC. Its protein product is CASKRRDIDEQYF. The V gene is TRBV21-1, the J gene TRBJ2-7; TRBD1, as called in the table, went unchecked against the DNA. TRBV21-1 is a known pseudogene. This CDR3 is 13 amino acids long.

This sequence joins TRBV6-1 and TRBJ2-1, with 7 bases aligning to TRBD2. The trim removed 4 bases at V and 2 bases at J, leaving 8 bases unmatched. This CDR3 contains 16 residues. Germline CDR1 reads MNHNS; CDR2 reads SASEGT. In DNA form, the CDR3 reads TGTGCCAGCAGTGTGGGGACTATAAGGACCTACAATGAGCAGTTCTTC. Protein: CASSVGTIRTYNEQFF.

This clone was seen a handful of times. The rearrangement joins TRBV7-3 to TRBJ2-2; 8 nucleotides agree with TRBD2. The germline V gene encodes CDR1 SGHTA and CDR2 FQGTGA. CDR3 length: 17 amino acids. V dropped 2 bases and J dropped 2; count of bases not matched to a gene: 7. CDR3 DNA: TGTGCCAGCAGCTTATACCCCCTAGCGGGTAACACCGGGGAGCTGTTTTTT. Amino acids: CASSLYPLAGNTGELFF.

Of note for this clone: Other DNA sequences within the sample encode an identical CDR3. V and J are TRBV18 and TRBJ2-7, with TRBD2 identical over 7 bases. CDR3 length: 14 amino acids. Germline V gene lookup returns CDR1 KGHSH and CDR2 LQKENI. V dropped 2 bases and J dropped 4; count of bases not matched to a gene: 5. CDR3 bases: TGTGCCAGCTCACCAGAGGGAGGGCCTTACGAGCAGTACTTC. It encodes CASSPEGGPYEQYF.

The chain has TRBV5-1 and TRBJ1-6, with TRBD1 matching over 7 bases. Germline V gene sequence: CDR1 SGHRS, CDR2 YFSETQ. The CDR3 covers 17 residues. After removal of 3 bases from V and 0 bases from J, the junction contained 6 bases not matched to a gene. The CDR3 here is CASSWTGQSSYNSPLHF. In DNA, the CDR3 is TGCGCCAGCAGCTGGACGGGACAGAGCTCCTATAATTCACCCCTCCACTTT.

The chain carries TRBV2 and TRBJ1-2; the match to TRBD1 covers 9 bases. The CDR3 runs to 15 residues. Germline loops: CDR1 SNHLY, CDR2 FYNNEI. V lost 6 bases, J lost 2 bases, and 7 bases stayed unmatched. The CDR3 bases are TGTGCCAGCAGGGAACACGGGACAGGGAACTATGGCTACACCTTC. The encoded protein is CASREHGTGNYGYTF.

This clone was detected only once. This chain uses TRBV12-5 with TRBJ2-3, with 7 bases aligning to TRBD2. The V and J ends lost 7 bases and 2 bases, in that order; junction bases with no gene match: 12. CDR1 is LGHNT, CDR2 FRNRAP, per germline. This CDR3 spans 16 amino acids. The CDR3 protein is CASAPAGRGITDTQYF. CDR3 DNA sequence: TGTGCTAGTGCCCCGGCGGGGAGGGGTATCACAGATACGCAGTATTTT.

This chain links TRBV11-2 with TRBJ2-7; a weak D match, TRBD2 (5 bases). The CDR3 has 14 amino acids. Germline CDR1 is SGHAT and CDR2 is FQNNGV. V lost 6 bases, J lost 2 bases, and 14 bases lay in between. This CDR3 is CASSNPGKTYEQYF. In nucleotides, the CDR3 is TGTGCCAGCAGTAATCCGGGAAAGACCTACGAGCAGTACTTC.

CDR3: CASSYRTDEKLFF. The DNA for the CDR3 is TGTGCCAGCAGCTACCGGACAGATGAAAAACTGTTTTTT. V usage is TRBV3-1 (or the pseudogene TRBV3-2) and J usage is TRBJ1-4; perhaps TRBD1 as D (6 bases). Trimming took 5 bases from V and 6 from J, leaving 10 bases between them. CDR1 and CDR2 from the germline V gene are LGHDT and YNNKEL (reference sequence). The CDR3 has 13 amino acids.

The rearrangement uses TRBV5-6 and TRBJ1-3; D not resolved. Germline assignment: CDR1 SGHDT and CDR2 YYEEEE. V shed 1 base and J shed 4 bases, with 9 bases lying between them. This CDR3 has 14 residues. CDR3 bases: TGTGCCAGCAGCTTGTTCACAGCAGGAAACACCATATATTTT. It encodes CASSLFTAGNTIYF.

The chain carries TRBV5-4 and TRBJ1-2; D gene unclear. This CDR3 is built from 12 residues. From germline, CDR1 is SGHNT and CDR2 YYREEE (reference sequence). V shed 2 bases and J shed 2 bases, with 4 bases lying between them. The CDR3 sequence is CASSFGNYGYTF. The CDR3 DNA reads TGTGCCAGCAGCTTCGGGAACTATGGCTACACCTTC. The full variable domain, in which reference TRBV5-4 and TRBJ1-2 provide the parts outside the CDR3, is ETGVTQSPTHLIKTRGQQVTLRCSSQSGHNTVSWYQQALGQGPQFIFQYYREEENGRGNFPPRFSGLQFPNYSSELNVNALELDDSALYLCASSFGNYGYTFGSGTRLTVV.

The rearrangement links TRBV7-9 to TRBJ2-1; D may be TRBD1 (6 bases). Trimming took 2 bases from V and 8 from J, leaving 19 bases between them. This CDR3 has 16 residues. Germline V gene sequence: CDR1 SEHNR, CDR2 FQNEAQ (reference sequence). The CDR3 loop reads CASSLMFTGPRDEQFF. CDR3 DNA: TGTGCCAGCAGCTTAATGTTCACAGGGCCGCGGGATGAGCAGTTCTTC.

Only one count was recorded for this clone. The chain employs TRBV9 and TRBJ2-2; D is unresolved. CDR3 length: 14 amino acids. Germline CDR1 reads SGDLS; CDR2 reads YYNGEE. V dropped 0 bases and J dropped 1 base, with 4 bases sitting between them. CDR3 in amino acids: CASSVDLNTGELFF. The DNA of the CDR3 is TGTGCCAGCAGCGTAGATCTGAACACCGGGGAGCTGTTTTTT.